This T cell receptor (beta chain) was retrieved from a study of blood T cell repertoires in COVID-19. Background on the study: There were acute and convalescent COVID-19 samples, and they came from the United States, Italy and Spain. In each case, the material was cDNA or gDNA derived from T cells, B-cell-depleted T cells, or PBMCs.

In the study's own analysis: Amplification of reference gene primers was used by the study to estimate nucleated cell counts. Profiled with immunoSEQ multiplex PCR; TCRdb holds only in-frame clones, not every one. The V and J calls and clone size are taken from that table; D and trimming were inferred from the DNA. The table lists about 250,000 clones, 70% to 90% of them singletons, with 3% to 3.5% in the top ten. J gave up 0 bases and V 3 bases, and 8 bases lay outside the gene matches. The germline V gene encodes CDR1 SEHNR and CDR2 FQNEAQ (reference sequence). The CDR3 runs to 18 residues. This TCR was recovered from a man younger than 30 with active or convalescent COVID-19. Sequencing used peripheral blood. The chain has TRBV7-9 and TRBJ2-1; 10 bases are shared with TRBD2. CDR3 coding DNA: TGTGCCAGCAGCTTCTCCGGACTAGCGGAATTCTCCTACAATGAGCAGTTCTTC. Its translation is CASSFSGLAEFSYNEQFF.